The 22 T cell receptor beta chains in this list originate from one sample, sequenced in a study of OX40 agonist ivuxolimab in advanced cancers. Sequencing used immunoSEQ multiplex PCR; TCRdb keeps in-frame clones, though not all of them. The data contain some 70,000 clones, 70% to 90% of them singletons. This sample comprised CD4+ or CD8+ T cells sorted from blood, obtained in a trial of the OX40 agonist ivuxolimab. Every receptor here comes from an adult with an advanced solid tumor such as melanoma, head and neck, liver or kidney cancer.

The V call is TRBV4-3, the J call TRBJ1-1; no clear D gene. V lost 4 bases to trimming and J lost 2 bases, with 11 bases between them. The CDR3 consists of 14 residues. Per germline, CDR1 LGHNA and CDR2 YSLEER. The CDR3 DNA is TGCGCCAGCAGCCCGACGTTGATTAACACTGAAGCTTTCTTT. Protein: CASSPTLINTEAFF.

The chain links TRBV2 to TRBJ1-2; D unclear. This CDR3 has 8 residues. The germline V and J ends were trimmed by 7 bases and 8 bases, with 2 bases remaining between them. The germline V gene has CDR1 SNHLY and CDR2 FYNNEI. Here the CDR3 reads CASTGYTF. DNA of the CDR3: TGTGCCAGCACGGGCTACACCTTC. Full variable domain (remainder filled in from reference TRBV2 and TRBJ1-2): EPEVTQTPSHQVTQMGQEVILRCVPISNHLYFYWYRQILGQKVEFLVSFYNNEISEKSEIFDDQFSVERPDGSNFTLKIRSTKLEDSAMYFCASTGYTFGSGTRLTVV.

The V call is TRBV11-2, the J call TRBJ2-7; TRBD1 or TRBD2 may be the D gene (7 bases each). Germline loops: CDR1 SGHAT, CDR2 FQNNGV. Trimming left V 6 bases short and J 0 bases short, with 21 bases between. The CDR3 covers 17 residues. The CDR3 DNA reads TGTGCCAGCAGTCCAGGGGGGGTAAGGGACCTCTCCTACGAGCAGTACTTC. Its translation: CASSPGGVRDLSYEQYF.

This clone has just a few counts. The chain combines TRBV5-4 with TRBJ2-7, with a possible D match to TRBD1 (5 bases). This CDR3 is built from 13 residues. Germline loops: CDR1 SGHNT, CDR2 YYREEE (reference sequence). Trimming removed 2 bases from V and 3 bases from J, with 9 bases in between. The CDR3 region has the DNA TGTGCCAGCAGCTTACAGGACCTCTACGAGCAGTACTTC. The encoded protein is CASSLQDLYEQYF.

CDR3 DNA: TGTGCCAGCAGGAGCATTTCCGGGGCAGATACGCAGTATTTT. Its translation is CASRSISGADTQYF. This chain joins TRBV28 and TRBJ2-3, with D possibly being TRBD2 (5 bases). This CDR3 has 14 residues. Between the trimmed V and J ends, which lost 6 bases and 4 bases, there was a span of 14 bases. CDR1 is MDHEN, CDR2 SYDVKM, per germline.

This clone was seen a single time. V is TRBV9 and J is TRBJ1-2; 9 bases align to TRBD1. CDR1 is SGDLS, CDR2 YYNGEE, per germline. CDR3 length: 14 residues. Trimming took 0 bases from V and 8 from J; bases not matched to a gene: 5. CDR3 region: CASSVDRGRQGYTF. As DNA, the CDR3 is TGTGCCAGCAGCGTAGACAGGGGGCGCCAGGGCTACACCTTC.

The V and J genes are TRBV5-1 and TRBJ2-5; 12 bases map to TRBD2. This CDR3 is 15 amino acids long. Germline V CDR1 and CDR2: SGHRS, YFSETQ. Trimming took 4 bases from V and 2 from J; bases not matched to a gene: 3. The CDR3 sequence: CASSKTSGGQETQYF. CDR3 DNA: TGCGCCAGCAGCAAGACTAGCGGGGGACAAGAGACCCAGTACTTC.

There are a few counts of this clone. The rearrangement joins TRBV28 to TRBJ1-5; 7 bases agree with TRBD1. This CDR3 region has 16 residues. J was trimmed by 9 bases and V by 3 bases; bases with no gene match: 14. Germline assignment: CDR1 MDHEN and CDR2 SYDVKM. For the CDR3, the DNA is TGTGCCAGCAGTTTTCTCTCAGGGGGGGAATTACGGCCCCAGCATTTT. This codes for CASSFLSGGELRPQHF.

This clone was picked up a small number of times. The CDR3 region has the DNA TGTGCCAGTGTCGGGGGGTCGAGGGAAAAACTGTTTTTT. Translating gives CASVGGSREKLFF. The genes are TRBV19 and TRBJ1-4; possible D gene TRBD1, 5 bases. Germline V CDR1 and CDR2: LNHDA, SQIVND (reference sequence). V lost 8 bases and J lost 8, with 15 bases in between. This CDR3 has 13 residues.

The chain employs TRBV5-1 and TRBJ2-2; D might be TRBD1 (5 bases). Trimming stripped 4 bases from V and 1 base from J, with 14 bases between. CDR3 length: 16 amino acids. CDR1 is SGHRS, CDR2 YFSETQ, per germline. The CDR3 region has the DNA TGCGCCAGCAGCACTGGGAATAGGGGGAACACCGGGGAGCTGTTTTTT. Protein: CASSTGNRGNTGELFF.

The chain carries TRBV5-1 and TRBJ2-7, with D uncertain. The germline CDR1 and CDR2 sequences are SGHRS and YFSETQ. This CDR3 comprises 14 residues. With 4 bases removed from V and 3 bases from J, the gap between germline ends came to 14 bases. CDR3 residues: CASSPTISLYEQYF. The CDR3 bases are TGCGCCAGCAGCCCCACAATATCCCTCTACGAGCAGTACTTC.

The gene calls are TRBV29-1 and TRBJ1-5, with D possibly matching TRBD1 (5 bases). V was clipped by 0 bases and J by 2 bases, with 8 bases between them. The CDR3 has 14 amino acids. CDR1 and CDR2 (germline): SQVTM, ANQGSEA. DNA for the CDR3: TGCAGCGTTGAAGAGGGGGGAGGCAATCAGCCCCAGCATTTT. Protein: CSVEEGGGNQPQHF.

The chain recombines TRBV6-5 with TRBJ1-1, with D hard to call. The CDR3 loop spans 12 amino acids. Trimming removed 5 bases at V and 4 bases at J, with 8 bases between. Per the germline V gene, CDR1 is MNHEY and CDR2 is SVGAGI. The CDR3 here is CASSRRGTEAFF. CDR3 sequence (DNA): TGTGCCAGCAGTAGGCGGGGCACTGAAGCTTTCTTT.

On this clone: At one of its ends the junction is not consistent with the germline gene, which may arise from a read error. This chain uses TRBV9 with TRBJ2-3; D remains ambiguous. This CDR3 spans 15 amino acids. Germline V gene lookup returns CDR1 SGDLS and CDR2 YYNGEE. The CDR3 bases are TGTGCCGGCAGCGTAGGATACAGTAGCACAGATACGCAGTATTTT. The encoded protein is CAGSVGYSSTDTQYF.

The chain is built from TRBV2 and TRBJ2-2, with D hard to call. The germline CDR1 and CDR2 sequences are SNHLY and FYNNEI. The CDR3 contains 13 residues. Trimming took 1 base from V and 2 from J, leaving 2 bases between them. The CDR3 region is CASSEDNTGELFF. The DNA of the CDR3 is TGTGCCAGCAGTGAAGACAACACCGGGGAGCTGTTTTTT.

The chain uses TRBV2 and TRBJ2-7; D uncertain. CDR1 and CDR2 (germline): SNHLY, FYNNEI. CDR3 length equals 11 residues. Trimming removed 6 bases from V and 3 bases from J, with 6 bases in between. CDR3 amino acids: CASSRNYEQYV. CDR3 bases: TGTGCCAGCAGCCGTAACTACGAGCAGTACGTC.

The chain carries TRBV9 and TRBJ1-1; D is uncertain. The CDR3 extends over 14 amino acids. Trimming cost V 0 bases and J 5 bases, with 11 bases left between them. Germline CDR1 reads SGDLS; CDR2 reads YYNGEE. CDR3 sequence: CASSVEATGTEAFF. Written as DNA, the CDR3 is TGTGCCAGCAGCGTAGAGGCGACGGGGACTGAAGCTTTCTTT.

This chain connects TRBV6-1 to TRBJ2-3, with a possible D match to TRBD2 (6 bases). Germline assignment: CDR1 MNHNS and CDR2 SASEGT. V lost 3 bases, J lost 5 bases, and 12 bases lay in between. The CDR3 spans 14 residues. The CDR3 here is CASSEVWGGDTQYF. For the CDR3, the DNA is TGTGCCAGCAGTGAGGTCTGGGGAGGAGATACGCAGTATTTT.

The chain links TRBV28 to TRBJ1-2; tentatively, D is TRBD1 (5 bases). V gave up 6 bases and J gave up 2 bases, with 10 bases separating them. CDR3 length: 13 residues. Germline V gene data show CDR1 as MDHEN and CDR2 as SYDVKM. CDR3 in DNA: TGTGCCAGCAGCTATGACAGAAACTATGGCTACACCTTC. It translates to CASSYDRNYGYTF.

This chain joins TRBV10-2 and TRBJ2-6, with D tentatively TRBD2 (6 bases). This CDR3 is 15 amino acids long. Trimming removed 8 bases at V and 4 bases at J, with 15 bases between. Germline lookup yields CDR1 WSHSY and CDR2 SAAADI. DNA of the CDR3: TGCGCCAGCCATGGAGGGGCGGCAGGGGCCAACGTCCTGACTTTC. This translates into CASHGGAAGANVLTF.

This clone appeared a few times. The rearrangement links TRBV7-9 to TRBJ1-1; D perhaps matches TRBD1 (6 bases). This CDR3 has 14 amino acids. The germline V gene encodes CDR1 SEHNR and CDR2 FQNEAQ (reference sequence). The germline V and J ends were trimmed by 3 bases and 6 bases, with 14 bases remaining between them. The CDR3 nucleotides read TGTGCCAGCAGCTTCTCTGGGACAATTCCTGAAGCTTTCTTT. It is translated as CASSFSGTIPEAFF.

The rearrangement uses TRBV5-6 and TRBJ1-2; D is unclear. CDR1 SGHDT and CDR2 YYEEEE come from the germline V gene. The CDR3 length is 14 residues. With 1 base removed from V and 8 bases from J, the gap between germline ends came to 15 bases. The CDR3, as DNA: TGTGCCAGCAGCTTGATTGGGCAGGAGGGAGGCTACACCTTC. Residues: CASSLIGQEGGYTF.